The present T cell receptor beta chain was sequenced within a study of blood T cell repertoires in COVID-19. About the research overall: Acute and convalescent COVID-19 samples came from the United States, Italy and Spain. T cells, B-cell-depleted T cells, or PBMCs provided the cDNA or gDNA that served as material.

This clone is a singleton in its sample. CDR1 and CDR2 from the germline V gene are SGHRS and YFSETQ. CDR3 length: 17 amino acids. V trimming: 4 bases; J trimming: 5 bases; junction bases outside the gene matches: 17. Per the authors' pipeline: Estimation of nucleated cell counts was performed using reference gene primer amplification. Assay used: immunoSEQ multiplex PCR; TCRdb lists only in-frame clones, some missing. That table is the source of V, J and clone size, and D and trimming were worked out from the DNA. The sample holds some 190,000 clones, 80% to 90% seen once. The specimen was peripheral blood. The gene calls are TRBV5-1 and TRBJ2-5, with 7 bases aligning to TRBD2. This sequence was found in a young man with active or convalescent COVID-19. CDR3 sequence reads: CASSLLKISGERETQYF. DNA for the CDR3: TGCGCCAGCAGCCTCCTAAAGATAAGCGGGGAGCGGGAGACCCAGTACTTC.